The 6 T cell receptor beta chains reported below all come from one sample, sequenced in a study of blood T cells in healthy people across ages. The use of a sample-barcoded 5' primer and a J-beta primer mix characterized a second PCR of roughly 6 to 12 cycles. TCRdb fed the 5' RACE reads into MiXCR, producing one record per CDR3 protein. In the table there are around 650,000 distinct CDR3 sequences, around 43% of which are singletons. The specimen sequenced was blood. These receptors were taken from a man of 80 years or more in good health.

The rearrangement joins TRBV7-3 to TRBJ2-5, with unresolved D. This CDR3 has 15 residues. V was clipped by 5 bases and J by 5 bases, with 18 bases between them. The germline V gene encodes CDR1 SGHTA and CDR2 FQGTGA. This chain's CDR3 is CASSRTAGVVETQYF. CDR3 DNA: TGTGCCAGCAGCCGCACCGCAGGTGTTGTCGAGACCCAGTACTTC.

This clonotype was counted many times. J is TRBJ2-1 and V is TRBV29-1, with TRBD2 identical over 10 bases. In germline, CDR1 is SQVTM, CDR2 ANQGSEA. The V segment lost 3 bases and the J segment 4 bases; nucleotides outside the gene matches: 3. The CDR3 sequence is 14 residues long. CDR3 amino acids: CSVDGTSEYNEQFF. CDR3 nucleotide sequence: TGCAGCGTTGATGGGACTAGCGAATACAATGAGCAGTTCTTC.

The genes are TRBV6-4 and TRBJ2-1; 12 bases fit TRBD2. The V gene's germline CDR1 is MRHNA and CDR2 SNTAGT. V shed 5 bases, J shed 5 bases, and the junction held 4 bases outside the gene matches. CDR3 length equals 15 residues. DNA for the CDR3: TGTGCCAGCAGTACCACTAGCGGGGGGAACAATGAGCAGTTCTTC. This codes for CASSTTSGGNNEQFF.

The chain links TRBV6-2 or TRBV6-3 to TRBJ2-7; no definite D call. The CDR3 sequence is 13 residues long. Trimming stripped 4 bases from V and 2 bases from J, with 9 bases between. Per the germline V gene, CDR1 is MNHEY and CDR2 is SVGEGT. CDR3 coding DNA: TGTGCCAGCAGTTTGTCAGTCCCCTACGAGCAGTACTTC. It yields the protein CASSLSVPYEQYF.

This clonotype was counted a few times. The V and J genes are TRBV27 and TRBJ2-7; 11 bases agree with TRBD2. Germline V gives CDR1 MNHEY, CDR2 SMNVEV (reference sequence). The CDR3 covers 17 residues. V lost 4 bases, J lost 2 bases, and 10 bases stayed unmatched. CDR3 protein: CASSWLRSGRAPYEQYF. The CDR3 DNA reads TGTGCCAGCAGTTGGCTGCGTAGCGGGAGGGCACCCTACGAGCAGTACTTC.

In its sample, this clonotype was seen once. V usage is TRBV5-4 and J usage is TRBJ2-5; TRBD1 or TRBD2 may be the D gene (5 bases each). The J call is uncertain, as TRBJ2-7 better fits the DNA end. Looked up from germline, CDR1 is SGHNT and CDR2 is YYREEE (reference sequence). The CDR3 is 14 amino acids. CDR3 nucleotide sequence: TGTGCCAGCAGCCAACCGGGGCCCGTCTACGAGCAGTACTTC. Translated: CASSQPGPVYEQYF.